This T cell receptor (beta chain) was identified during a study of cytomegalovirus exposure and HLA in healthy donors. As to this clone: What it binds is unknown.

PCR employed 60 Vbeta and 13 Jbeta primers. Using immunoSEQ multiplex PCR, the repertoire was profiled, and TCRdb retains in-frame clones only, with some absent. The sample yields approximately 79,000 clones, 70% to 85% seen once. The CDR3 loop spans 15 amino acids. The germline gives CDR1 GTSNPN, CDR2 SVGIG (reference sequence). Study findings and constraints: Productive status was seen about 87% or about 30% of the time for most TCR beta V segments in an earlier analysis.

The source is a man aged 35-49 years in good health and CMV-seropositive. Sequencing was performed on PBMCs. V and J are TRBV30 and TRBJ2-1, with TRBD2 identical over 7 bases. CDR3 nucleotides: TGTGTCCGGAGTAGCGGCGCGGGAGAGGTGGATGAGCAGTTCTTC. This translates into CVRSSGAGEVDEQFF.